This record looks at one T cell receptor (beta chain) sequence and its context. The antigen is unknown. The sample originates from a study of CD8+ T cells in alopecia areata. Treatment meaning: oral pan-JAK inhibitor, 5-10 mg twice daily. Study-wide results and limits: Sharing of TCRs across patients appeared less clear than in mice, possibly for HLA-related reasons. Scalp clonality and expanded CD8+ clones among the top 100 were significantly decreased by tofacitinib.

In each case, RNA was isolated and then reverse transcribed into cDNA as the sequencing template. The protocol was immunoSEQ multiplex PCR, while the TCRdb copy is restricted to in-frame clones and leaves out a portion. In the table there are roughly 100,000 clones, 55% to 70% of which are singletons. The V and J ends lost 5 bases and 7 bases, in that order; junction bases with no gene match: 9. The CDR3 sequence is 14 residues long. Looked up from germline, CDR1 is PRHDT and CDR2 is FYEKMQ (reference sequence). The clonotype comes from a human donor with alopecia areata. Sequencing was performed on CD8+ T cells sorted from blood, taken at roughly week 58, from a patient treated with tofacitinib. V usage is TRBV13 and J usage is TRBJ2-3, with 7 bases identical to TRBD1. CDR3 sequence (DNA): TGTGCCAGCAGCCCTCCATCTAGGGGGCATACGCAGTATTTT. This codes for CASSPPSRGHTQYF. The full variable domain, rest sourced from reference TRBV13 and TRBJ2-3, is AAGVIQSPRHLIKEKRETATLKCYPIPRHDTVYWYQQGPGQDPQFLISFYEKMQSDKGSIPDRFSAQQFSDYHSELNMSSLELGDSALYFCASSPPSRGHTQYFGPGTRLTVL.